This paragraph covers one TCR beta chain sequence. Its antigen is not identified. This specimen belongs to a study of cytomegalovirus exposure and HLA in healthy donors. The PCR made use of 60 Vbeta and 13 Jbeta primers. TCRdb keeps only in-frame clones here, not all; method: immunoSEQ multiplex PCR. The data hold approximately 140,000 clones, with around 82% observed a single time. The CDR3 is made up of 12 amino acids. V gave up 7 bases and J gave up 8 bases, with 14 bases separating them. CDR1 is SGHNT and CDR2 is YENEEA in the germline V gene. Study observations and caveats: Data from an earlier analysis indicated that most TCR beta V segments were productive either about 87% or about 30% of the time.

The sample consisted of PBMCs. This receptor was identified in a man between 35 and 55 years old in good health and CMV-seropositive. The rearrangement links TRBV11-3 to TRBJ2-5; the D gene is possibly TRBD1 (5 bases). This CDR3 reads CASNQAGKTQYF. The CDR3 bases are TGTGCCAGCAATCAGGCAGGGAAAACCCAGTACTTC.